Following are 15 T cell receptor beta chains from one sample sequenced in a study of blood T cell repertoires in COVID-19. Produced via immunoSEQ multiplex PCR; TCRdb's table is partial and in-frame only. The sample lists hundreds of thousands of clones; 89% were seen once. The sequencing input was peripheral blood. These receptors all come from a man in his forties with acute or convalescent COVID-19.

The chain couples TRBV7-3 to TRBJ2-1; TRBD2 might be the D (6 bases). CDR3 length: 13 amino acids. V was trimmed by 0 bases and J by 7 bases, leaving 7 bases between them. Germline values: CDR1 SGHTA, CDR2 FQGTGA. The CDR3 nucleotides read TGTGCCAGCAGCTTAACGGAGGGGAATGAGCAGTTCTTC. Translation gives CASSLTEGNEQFF.

V is TRBV30 and J is TRBJ1-1; D may be TRBD1 (6 bases). Per the germline V gene, CDR1 is GTSNPN and CDR2 is SVGIG (reference sequence). This CDR3 is 17 amino acids long. Trimming removed 4 bases from V and 0 bases from J, with 21 bases in between. The DNA for the CDR3 is TGTGCCTGGAAGGGTGGAAACAGGGCCCCTTTGAACACTGAAGCTTTCTTT. It is translated as CAWKGGNRAPLNTEAFF.

The chain carries TRBV3-1 (or the pseudogene TRBV3-2) and TRBJ1-1, with TRBD1 identical over 8 bases. The CDR3 sequence is 12 residues long. The V gene end was trimmed by 3 bases and the J gene end by 11 bases; junction bases not matched to a gene: 5. The germline CDR1 and CDR2 sequences are LGHDT and YNNKEL (reference sequence). This CDR3 reads CASSHLTGAAFF. CDR3 bases: TGTGCCAGCAGCCACCTGACAGGGGCGGCTTTCTTT.

The chain has TRBV5-1 and TRBJ2-1; 7 positions agree with TRBD2. Germline CDR1 and CDR2: SGHRS and YFSETQ. The CDR3 runs to 14 residues. The junction had 2 bases not matched to a gene; V was cut back by 5 bases and J by 0 bases. The CDR3 is CASSRTSSYNEQFF. The CDR3 nucleotides are TGCGCCAGCAGTAGGACTAGCTCCTACAATGAGCAGTTCTTC.

In its sample, this clone was seen a few times. The chain is built from TRBV2 and TRBJ2-1, with D perhaps matching TRBD2 (5 bases). Germline values: CDR1 SNHLY, CDR2 FYNNEI. The ends were cut back, 7 bases at V and 13 bases at J, with 17 bases in the middle. The CDR3 has 12 residues. The CDR3 region has the DNA TGTGCCAGCAACCTGGACTTGGGCGGCCAGTTCTTC. Translating gives CASNLDLGGQFF.

The rearrangement uses TRBV30 and TRBJ2-2; D might be TRBD2 (6 bases). The V gene lost 4 bases and the J gene lost 1 base, with 25 bases spanning the gap. CDR3 length: 19 residues. CDR1 GTSNPN and CDR2 SVGIG come from the germline V gene (reference sequence). The CDR3 DNA reads as TGTGCCTGGAAATACTGGGGGTCCATAGCGGAGAAGAACACCGGGGAGCTGTTTTTT. Translating gives CAWKYWGSIAEKNTGELFF.

This CDR3 is CASSQTPGEQFF. The DNA of the CDR3 is TGTGCCAGCAGCCAGACACCTGGGGAGCAGTTCTTC. The chain carries TRBV4-2 and TRBJ2-1, with unresolved D. The V end lost 3 bases, the J end lost 10 bases, and 10 bases lay between the germline ends. The germline CDR1 and CDR2 sequences are LGHNA and YNFKEQ. The CDR3 runs 12 residues.

As regards this clone: The same CDR3 also results from other DNA sequences found in this sample. V gene TRBV7-8 combines with J gene TRBJ1-3, with 7 bases fitting TRBD1. The length of the CDR3 is 14 residues. J was trimmed by 1 base and V by 6 bases; bases with no gene match: 3. Germline V gene lookup returns CDR1 SGHVS and CDR2 FQNEAQ. CDR3 sequence (DNA): TGTGCCAGCAGTTACAGGGGTTCTGGAAACACCATATATTTT. Translated, it gives CASSYRGSGNTIYF.

The CDR3 region is CASSQDRDRPFYEQYF. DNA of the CDR3: TGCGCCAGCAGCCAAGATCGGGACAGGCCTTTCTACGAGCAGTACTTC. The chain uses TRBV4-3 and TRBJ2-7, with TRBD1 matching over 8 bases. There are 16 residues in the CDR3. V dropped 0 bases and J dropped 3; count of bases not matched to a gene: 7. CDR1 is LGHNA, CDR2 YSLEER, per germline.

The V gene is TRBV12-3 or TRBV12-4, the J gene TRBJ2-7; D uncertain. The CDR3 is 13 residues long. V was trimmed by 6 bases and J by 2 bases, leaving 11 bases between them. The CDR3: CASRSGRAYEQYF. As DNA, the CDR3 is TGTGCCAGCAGGTCGGGTCGCGCCTACGAGCAGTACTTC.

This clone has more than one count but fewer than ten. V gene TRBV10-3 combines with J gene TRBJ2-2; D possibly corresponds to TRBD2 (6 bases). The germline V gene encodes CDR1 ENHRY and CDR2 SYGVKD. V dropped 4 bases and J dropped 6 bases, with 9 bases sitting between them. The CDR3 is 13 amino acids. CDR3 amino acids: CAISVPGAGELFF. The CDR3 DNA follows: TGTGCCATCAGTGTGCCGGGGGCCGGGGAGCTGTTTTTT.

The chain employs TRBV15 and TRBJ2-7; 8 bases fit TRBD2. Per germline, CDR1 LNHNV and CDR2 YYDKDF (reference sequence). The junction had 10 bases not matched to a gene; V was cut back by 5 bases and J by 7 bases. The CDR3 extends over 14 amino acids. The CDR3 loop reads CATSLELRGVEQYF. The CDR3 DNA is TGTGCCACCAGCCTAGAACTGCGGGGGGTGGAGCAGTACTTC.

V gene TRBV2 combines with J gene TRBJ2-1; 7 bases match TRBD1. Trimming removed 10 bases from V and 0 bases from J; junction bases left unmatched: 9. Germline CDR1 SNHLY, CDR2 FYNNEI. The CDR3 runs 15 residues. The CDR3 protein is CATPLDRSSYNEQFF. The CDR3 DNA follows: TGTGCCACCCCCTTGGACAGGAGCTCCTACAATGAGCAGTTCTTC.

In this sample, this clone turned up a few times. The rearrangement joins TRBV12-3 or TRBV12-4 to TRBJ1-1; D remains unclear. V lost 3 bases, J lost 0 bases, and 5 bases lay in between. The CDR3 has 13 residues. In nucleotides, the CDR3 is TGTGCCAGCAGTTTTGCGGTGAACACTGAAGCTTTCTTT. Amino acids: CASSFAVNTEAFF.

This clone was seen a single time. The chain links TRBV24-1 to TRBJ1-2; 9 nucleotides agree with TRBD1. Germline values: CDR1 KGHDR, CDR2 SFDVKD. The length of the CDR3 is 14 residues. With V trimmed by 3 bases and J by 9 bases, 7 bases remained unmatched. CDR3 sequence (DNA): TGTGCCACCAGTGATGGACAGGGGTGGGAGAGCTACACCTTC. It is translated as CATSDGQGWESYTF.